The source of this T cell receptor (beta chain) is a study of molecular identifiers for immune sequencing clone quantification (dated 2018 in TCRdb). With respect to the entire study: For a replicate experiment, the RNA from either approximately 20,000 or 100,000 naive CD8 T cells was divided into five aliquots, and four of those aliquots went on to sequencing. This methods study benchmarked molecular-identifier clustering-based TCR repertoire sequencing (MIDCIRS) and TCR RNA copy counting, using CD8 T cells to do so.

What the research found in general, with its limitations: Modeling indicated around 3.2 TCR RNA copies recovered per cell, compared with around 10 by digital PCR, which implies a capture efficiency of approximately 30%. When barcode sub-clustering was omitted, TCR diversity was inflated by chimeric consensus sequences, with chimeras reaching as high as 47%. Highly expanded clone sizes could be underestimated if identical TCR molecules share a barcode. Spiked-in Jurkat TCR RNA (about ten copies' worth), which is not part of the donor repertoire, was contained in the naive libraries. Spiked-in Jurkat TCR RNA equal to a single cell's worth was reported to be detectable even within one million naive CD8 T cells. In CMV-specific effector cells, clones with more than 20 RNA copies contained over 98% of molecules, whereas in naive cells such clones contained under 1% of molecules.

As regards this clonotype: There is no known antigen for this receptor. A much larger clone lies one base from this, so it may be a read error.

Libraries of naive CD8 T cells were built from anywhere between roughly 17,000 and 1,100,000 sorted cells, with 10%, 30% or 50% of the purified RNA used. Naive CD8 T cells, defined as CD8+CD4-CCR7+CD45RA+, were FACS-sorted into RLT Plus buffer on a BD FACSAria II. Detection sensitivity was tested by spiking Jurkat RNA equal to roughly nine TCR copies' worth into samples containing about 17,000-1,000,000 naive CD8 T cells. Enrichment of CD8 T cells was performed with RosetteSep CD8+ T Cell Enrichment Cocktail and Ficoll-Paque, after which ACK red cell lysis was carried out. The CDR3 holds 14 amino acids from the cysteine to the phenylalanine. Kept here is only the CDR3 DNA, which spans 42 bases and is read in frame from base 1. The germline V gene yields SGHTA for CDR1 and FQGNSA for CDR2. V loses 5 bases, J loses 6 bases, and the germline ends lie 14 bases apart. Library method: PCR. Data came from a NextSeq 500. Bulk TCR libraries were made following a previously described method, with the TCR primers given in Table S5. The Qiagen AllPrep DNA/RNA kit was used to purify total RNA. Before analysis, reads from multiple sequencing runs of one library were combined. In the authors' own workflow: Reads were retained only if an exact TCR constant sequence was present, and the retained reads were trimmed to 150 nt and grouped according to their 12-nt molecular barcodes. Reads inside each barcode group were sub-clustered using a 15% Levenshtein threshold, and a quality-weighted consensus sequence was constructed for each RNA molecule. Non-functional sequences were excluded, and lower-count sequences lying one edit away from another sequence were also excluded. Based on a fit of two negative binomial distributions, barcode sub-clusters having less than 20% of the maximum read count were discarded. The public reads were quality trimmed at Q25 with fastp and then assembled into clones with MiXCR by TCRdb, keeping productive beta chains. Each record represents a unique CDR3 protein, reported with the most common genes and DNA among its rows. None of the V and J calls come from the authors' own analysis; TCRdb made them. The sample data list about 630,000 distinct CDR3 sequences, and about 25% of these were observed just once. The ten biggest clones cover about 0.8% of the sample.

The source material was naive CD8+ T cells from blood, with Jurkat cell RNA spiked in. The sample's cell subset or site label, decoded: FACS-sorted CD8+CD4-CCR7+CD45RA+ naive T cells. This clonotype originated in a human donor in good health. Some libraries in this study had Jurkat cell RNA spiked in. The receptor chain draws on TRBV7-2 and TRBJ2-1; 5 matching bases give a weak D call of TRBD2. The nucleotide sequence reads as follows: TGTGCCAGCAGCCTGGACTTGAATAGCAATGAGCAGTTCTTC. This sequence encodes CASSLDLNSNEQFF.